A selection of T cell receptor beta chains follows, all from one sample in a study of neurological immune-mediated disorders. TCRdb reprocessed the 5' RACE reads with MiXCR, giving one entry per CDR3 protein. The sample lists tens of thousands of distinct CDR3 sequences; about 4.3% were seen once. The sequencing sample was made of PBMCs. The receptors originated from a woman aged 55-70 years with multiple sclerosis. The conserved cysteine and the conserved F or W are not part of the CDR3 here. The order of the fields is J gene, V gene, CDR3 protein.

j_gene: TRBJ1-2; v_gene: TRBV7-2; CDR3aa: ASSTREGRGYGYT
j_gene: TRBJ1-2; v_gene: TRBV9; CDR3aa: ASSFTGTGAAGYT
j_gene: TRBJ2-3; v_gene: TRBV20-1; CDR3aa: SARDSRTSTDTQY
j_gene: TRBJ1-1; v_gene: TRBV7-9; CDR3aa: ASSPRQGGGTEAF
j_gene: TRBJ2-5; v_gene: TRBV28; CDR3aa: ASSPGGIQETQY
j_gene: TRBJ2-5; v_gene: TRBV5-4; CDR3aa: ASSLEVAGGFQETQY
j_gene: TRBJ1-3; v_gene: TRBV5-1; CDR3aa: ATKTGNSGNTIY
j_gene: TRBJ1-3; v_gene: TRBV14; CDR3aa: ASSWDRGNTIY
j_gene: TRBJ1-2; v_gene: TRBV7-9; CDR3aa: ASSLATVGDGYT
j_gene: TRBJ2-7; v_gene: TRBV6-1; CDR3aa: ASRGQSSYEQY
j_gene: TRBJ2-2; v_gene: TRBV6-4; CDR3aa: ASSVTSYTGELF
j_gene: TRBJ2-7; v_gene: TRBV29-1; CDR3aa: SVEKGTGSENYEQY
j_gene: TRBJ2-1; v_gene: TRBV12-3/TRBV12-4; CDR3aa: ASSTERRGTYNEQF
j_gene: TRBJ1-2; v_gene: TRBV5-1; CDR3aa: ASRQTGNYGYT
j_gene: TRBJ2-2; v_gene: TRBV28; CDR3aa: ASIMGGFGELF
j_gene: TRBJ2-3; v_gene: TRBV24-1; CDR3aa: ATSEGQGTDTQY
j_gene: TRBJ1-1; v_gene: TRBV5-1; CDR3aa: ASSPEGRGLKVNTEAF
j_gene: TRBJ2-3; v_gene: TRBV7-2; CDR3aa: ASSLGPGGWADTQY
j_gene: TRBJ2-1; v_gene: TRBV5-1; CDR3aa: ASFLRQGANEQF
j_gene: TRBJ2-7; v_gene: TRBV9; CDR3aa: ASSPRQGNSYEQY
j_gene: TRBJ2-5; v_gene: TRBV20-1; CDR3aa: SALDSWHLQETQY
j_gene: TRBJ1-2; v_gene: TRBV3-1; CDR3aa: ASSQERRDRGSGYT
j_gene: TRBJ1-3; v_gene: TRBV20-1; CDR3aa: SAKEGGFSGNTIY
j_gene: TRBJ1-1; v_gene: TRBV14; CDR3aa: ASSIGQGALTEAF
j_gene: TRBJ1-2; v_gene: TRBV20-1; CDR3aa: SDGTGGGGYT
j_gene: TRBJ2-7; v_gene: TRBV5-1; CDR3aa: ASSLGLAGSYEQY
j_gene: TRBJ1-1; v_gene: TRBV15; CDR3aa: ATSRGQMNTEAF
j_gene: TRBJ2-5; v_gene: TRBV7-2; CDR3aa: ASSFPGHKETQY
j_gene: TRBJ2-7; v_gene: TRBV6-5; CDR3aa: ASRPIARGLYEQY
j_gene: TRBJ1-6; v_gene: TRBV7-2; CDR3aa: ASSIDRGGSPLH
j_gene: TRBJ2-7; v_gene: TRBV28; CDR3aa: ASSLSRRGGYEQY
j_gene: TRBJ1-5; v_gene: TRBV20-1; CDR3aa: SASQQGTGQPQH
j_gene: TRBJ1-1; v_gene: TRBV20-1; CDR3aa: SARPDRPEAF
j_gene: TRBJ1-4; v_gene: TRBV12-3/TRBV12-4; CDR3aa: ASRLQGSEKLF
j_gene: TRBJ2-7; v_gene: TRBV5-5; CDR3aa: ASSAGTSGTYEQY
j_gene: TRBJ1-1; v_gene: TRBV19; CDR3aa: ASSIFSGSEAF
j_gene: TRBJ2-5; v_gene: TRBV5-1; CDR3aa: ASSLAPTGAETQY
j_gene: TRBJ2-5; v_gene: TRBV5-6; CDR3aa: ASSLGTLQETQY
j_gene: TRBJ2-7; v_gene: TRBV7-8; CDR3aa: ASIRDLRGPQY
j_gene: TRBJ2-2; v_gene: TRBV6-5; CDR3aa: ASSYSTPGTGANTGELF
j_gene: TRBJ1-4; v_gene: TRBV12-3/TRBV12-4; CDR3aa: ASSFSGATNEKLF
j_gene: TRBJ1-5; v_gene: TRBV25-1; CDR3aa: ASSDSQGAGGNQPQH
j_gene: TRBJ1-6; v_gene: TRBV7-6; CDR3aa: ASSSTGTGYNSPLH
j_gene: TRBJ1-6; v_gene: TRBV5-1; CDR3aa: ASSSDGSYNSPLH
j_gene: TRBJ1-1; v_gene: TRBV7-2; CDR3aa: ASSIIRGDEAF
j_gene: TRBJ1-1; v_gene: TRBV20-1; CDR3aa: SARGRRDFEPEAF
j_gene: TRBJ2-5; v_gene: TRBV10-2; CDR3aa: ASSIQGWETQY
j_gene: TRBJ2-5; v_gene: TRBV5-1; CDR3aa: ASSLSGVGETQY
j_gene: TRBJ2-1; v_gene: TRBV20-1; CDR3aa: SATSGGQGIDEQF
j_gene: TRBJ2-5; v_gene: TRBV20-1; CDR3aa: SARLDRGFEETQY
j_gene: TRBJ2-3; v_gene: TRBV6-4; CDR3aa: ASSDSTSGAPSTDTQY
j_gene: TRBJ2-3; v_gene: TRBV6-2/TRBV6-3; CDR3aa: ASSYSERGGPDTQY